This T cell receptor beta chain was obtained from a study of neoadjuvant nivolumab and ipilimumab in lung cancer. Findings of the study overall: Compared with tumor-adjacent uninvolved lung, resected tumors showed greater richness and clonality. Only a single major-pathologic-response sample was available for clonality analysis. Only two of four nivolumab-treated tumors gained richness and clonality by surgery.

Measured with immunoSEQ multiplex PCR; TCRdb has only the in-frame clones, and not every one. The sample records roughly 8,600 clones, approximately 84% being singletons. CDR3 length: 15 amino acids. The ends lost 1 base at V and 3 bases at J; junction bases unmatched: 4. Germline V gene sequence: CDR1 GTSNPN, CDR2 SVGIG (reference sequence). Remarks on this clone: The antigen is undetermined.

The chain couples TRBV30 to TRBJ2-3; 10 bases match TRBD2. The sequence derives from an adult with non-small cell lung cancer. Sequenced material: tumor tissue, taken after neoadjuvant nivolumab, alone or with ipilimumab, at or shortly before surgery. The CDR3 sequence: CAWSALAGLTDTQYF. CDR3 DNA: TGTGCCTGGAGTGCACTAGCGGGGTTGACAGATACGCAGTATTTT.